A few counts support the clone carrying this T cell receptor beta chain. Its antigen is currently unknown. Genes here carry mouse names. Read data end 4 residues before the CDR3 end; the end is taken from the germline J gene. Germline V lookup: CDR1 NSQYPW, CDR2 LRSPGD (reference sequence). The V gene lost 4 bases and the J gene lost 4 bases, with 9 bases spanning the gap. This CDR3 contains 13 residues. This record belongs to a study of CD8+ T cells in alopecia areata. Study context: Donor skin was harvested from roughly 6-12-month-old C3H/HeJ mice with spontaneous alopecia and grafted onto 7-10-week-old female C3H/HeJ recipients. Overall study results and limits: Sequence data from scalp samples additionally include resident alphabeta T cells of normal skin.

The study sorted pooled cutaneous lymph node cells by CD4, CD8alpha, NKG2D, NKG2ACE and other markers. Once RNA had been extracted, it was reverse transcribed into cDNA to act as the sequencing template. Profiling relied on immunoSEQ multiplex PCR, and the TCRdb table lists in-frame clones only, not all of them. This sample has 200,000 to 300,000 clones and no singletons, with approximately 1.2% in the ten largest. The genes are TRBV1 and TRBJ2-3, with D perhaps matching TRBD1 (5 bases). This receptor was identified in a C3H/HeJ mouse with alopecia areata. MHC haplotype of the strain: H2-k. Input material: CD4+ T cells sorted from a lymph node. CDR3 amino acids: CTCSGRQTETLYF. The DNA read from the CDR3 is TGCACCTGCAGTGGGAGACAGACAGAA.